These 17 T cell receptor beta chains were sequenced from one sample in a study of Graves' ophthalmopathy and Graves' hyperthyroidism. RNA transcripts served as template for amplifying TCR beta CDR3 sequences. Second-round multiplex PCR followed a first-round RT-PCR using HTBI primers. MiXCR, applied by TCRdb to the multiplex PCR reads, yields one record per CDR3 protein. The profile covers over 650,000 distinct CDR3 sequences, with about 38% appearing a single time and over 2.5% taken by the ten largest. The material sequenced was peripheral blood. These receptors were collected from an adult man with Graves' ophthalmopathy.

Ten or more counts support this clonotype. The chain uses TRBV5-1 and TRBJ1-2; no firm D call. Germline V gene sequence: CDR1 SGHRS, CDR2 YFSETQ. V was trimmed by 4 bases and J by 6 bases, leaving 13 bases between them. CDR3 length: 13 amino acids. The CDR3 region has the DNA TGCGCCAGCAGCCTGGGTCCTGAGGATGGCTACACCTTC. Translated, it gives CASSLGPEDGYTF.

The chain has TRBV2 and TRBJ1-6; TRBD1 agrees at 9 bases. CDR3 length: 14 amino acids. Germline CDR1 is SNHLY and CDR2 is FYNNEI. Trimming removed 6 bases from V and 8 bases from J; junction bases left unmatched: 5. CDR3 loop: CASRGQGQYSPLHF. In DNA form, the CDR3 reads TGTGCCAGCAGGGGACAGGGACAATATTCACCCCTCCACTTT.

V is TRBV15 and J is TRBJ1-1, with no clear D. Germline V CDR1 and CDR2: LNHNV, YYDKDF (reference sequence). This CDR3 contains 13 residues. The V and J ends lost 1 base and 9 bases respectively, with 12 bases between them. CDR3 nucleotides: TGTGCCACCAGCAGAGGACAAGGAGGGCAAGCTTTCTTT. This sequence encodes CATSRGQGGQAFF. Using reference TRBV15 and TRBJ1-1 for the parts outside the CDR3, the full variable domain is DAMVIQNPRYQVTQFGKPVTLSCSQTLNHNVMYWYQQKSSQAPKLLFHYYDKDFNNEADTPDNFQSRRPNTSFCFLDIRSPGLGDTAMYLCATSRGQGGQAFFGQGTRLTVV.

This clonotype was counted only a few times. The chain recombines TRBV4-2 with TRBJ2-7; 9 positions match TRBD1. The CDR3 is 15 amino acids. From germline, CDR1 is LGHNA and CDR2 YNFKEQ. J was trimmed by 0 bases and V by 0 bases; bases with no gene match: 0. The DNA of the CDR3 is TGTGCCAGCAGCCAAGAGGACAGGGGCTCCTACGAGCAGTACTTC. Its protein is CASSQEDRGSYEQYF.

The V call is TRBV7-9, the J call TRBJ2-5; D is undetermined. This CDR3 region has 14 residues. V lost 6 bases and J 5 bases, leaving 16 bases between the germline ends. Per germline, CDR1 SEHNR and CDR2 FQNEAQ (reference sequence). CDR3 coding DNA: TGTGCCAGCAGAAACATAGGACGATGGGAGACCCAGTACTTC. Its translation is CASRNIGRWETQYF.

The V and J genes are TRBV4-1 and TRBJ1-1, with TRBD1 identical over 8 bases. The V segment lost 3 bases and the J segment 6 bases; nucleotides outside the gene matches: 9. The V gene's germline CDR1 is MGHRA and CDR2 YSYEKL. This CDR3 is built from 15 residues. The CDR3 DNA sequence: TGCGCCAGCAGCCACGTGGACAGGGAGAGGGCTGAAGCTTTCTTT. This gives the protein CASSHVDRERAEAFF.

The chain is built from TRBV10-3 and TRBJ1-4, with 7 positions matching TRBD1. The CDR3 covers 13 residues. The germline gives CDR1 ENHRY, CDR2 SYGVKD. Trimming took 5 bases from V and 8 from J; bases not matched to a gene: 5. The CDR3 coding sequence is TGTGCCATCAGTTTAAGGACAGGAGAAAAACTGTTTTTT. Encoded protein: CAISLRTGEKLFF.

At least ten counts were recorded for this clonotype. The chain links TRBV5-6 to TRBJ1-2; TRBD1 is a possible D gene (6 bases). The CDR3 is 13 residues long. V lost 4 bases and J lost 8, with 15 bases in between. Germline V gene sequence: CDR1 SGHDT, CDR2 YYEEEE. The CDR3 is CASSTGQWIGYTF. CDR3 nucleotide sequence: TGTGCCAGCAGCACAGGACAGTGGATAGGCTACACCTTC.

This rearrangement joins TRBV7-9 to TRBJ1-2; D is undetermined. V was trimmed by 5 bases and J by 8 bases, leaving 12 bases between them. CDR1 SEHNR and CDR2 FQNEAQ come from the germline V gene (reference sequence). CDR3 size: 12 residues. The CDR3 sequence is CASSTGEGGYTF. CDR3 sequence (DNA): TGTGCCAGCAGCACGGGAGAAGGGGGCTACACCTTC.

This clonotype was detected many times. This chain links TRBV5-1 with TRBJ1-1; no clear D gene. The germline V gene encodes CDR1 SGHRS and CDR2 YFSETQ. The length of the CDR3 is 11 residues. V lost 4 bases and J lost 7, with 8 bases in between. The CDR3 sequence: CASSDDIEAFF. The CDR3 nucleotides are TGCGCCAGCAGCGACGACATTGAAGCTTTCTTT.

This clonotype came up once. The rearrangement joins TRBV25-1 to TRBJ2-5, with 13 bases fitting TRBD2. The CDR3 totals 16 residues. The trim removed 5 bases at V and 5 bases at J, leaving 8 bases unmatched. Germline CDR1 reads MGHDK; CDR2 reads SYGVNS. The CDR3 protein is CASSLSLTSGGETQYF. Written as DNA, the CDR3 is TGTGCCAGCAGTCTTTCTTTGACTAGCGGGGGGGAGACCCAGTACTTC.

The V call is TRBV2, the J call TRBJ2-7; 10 bases match TRBD1. CDR3 size: 13 residues. The V gene end was trimmed by 8 bases and the J gene end by 5 bases; junction bases not matched to a gene: 6. From germline, CDR1 is SNHLY and CDR2 FYNNEI. The CDR3 here is CASGGQGNDEQYF. CDR3 sequence (DNA): TGTGCCAGCGGGGGACAGGGGAACGACGAGCAGTACTTC.

The chain carries TRBV9 and TRBJ2-7; TRBD2 is a possible D gene (6 bases). Germline V gene sequence: CDR1 SGDLS, CDR2 YYNGEE. This CDR3 has 16 amino acids. V was clipped by 0 bases and J by 2 bases, with 15 bases between them. CDR3 nucleotides: TGTGCCAGCAGCGTAGCGGGGGAGACAGAGGCCTACGAGCAGTACTTC. Residues: CASSVAGETEAYEQYF. Full variable domain (missing parts from reference TRBV9 and TRBJ2-7): DSGVTQTPKHLITATGQRVTLRCSPRSGDLSVYWYQQSLDQGLQFLIQYYNGEERAKGNILERFSAQQFPDLHSELNLSSLELGDSALYFCASSVAGETEAYEQYFGPGTRLTVT.

This clonotype was observed a handful of times. The chain is built from TRBV7-9 and TRBJ1-1; D perhaps matches TRBD1 (6 bases). This CDR3 has 13 amino acids. Trimming took 6 bases from V and 5 from J, leaving 13 bases between them. CDR1 SEHNR and CDR2 FQNEAQ come from the germline V gene (reference sequence). The CDR3, as DNA: TGTGCCAGCAGGGGGGCCCGCCGGACTGAAGCTTTCTTT. Its translation: CASRGARRTEAFF.

This clonotype was detected many times. The chain uses TRBV7-2 and TRBJ1-1; D is uncertain. Trimming removed 6 bases at V and 5 bases at J, with 16 bases between. The germline V gene encodes CDR1 SGHTA and CDR2 FQGNSA. The CDR3 loop spans 14 amino acids. This CDR3 reads CASSFGLLGTEAFF. The CDR3 DNA sequence: TGTGCCAGCAGTTTCGGACTGTTGGGGACTGAAGCTTTCTTT.

This clonotype has a count of ten or more. This chain joins TRBV2 and TRBJ2-6, with TRBD2 matching over 7 bases. V lost 1 base, J lost 1 base, and 1 base stayed unmatched. The CDR3 is made up of 16 amino acids. Looked up from germline, CDR1 is SNHLY and CDR2 is FYNNEI. CDR3 nucleotides: TGTGCCAGCAGTGAAGAAGCGGGATCTGGGGCCAACGTCCTGACTTTC. It codes for CASSEEAGSGANVLTF. The full variable domain, in which reference TRBV2 and TRBJ2-6 provide the parts outside the CDR3, is EPEVTQTPSHQVTQMGQEVILRCVPISNHLYFYWYRQILGQKVEFLVSFYNNEISEKSEIFDDQFSVERPDGSNFTLKIRSTKLEDSAMYFCASSEEAGSGANVLTFGAGSRLTVL.

The rearrangement uses TRBV11-2 and TRBJ2-5; a possible D gene is TRBD2 (5 bases). The CDR3 has 16 amino acids. The germline gives CDR1 SGHAT, CDR2 FQNNGV. Trimming cost V 0 bases and J 0 bases, with 11 bases left between them. CDR3 amino acids: CASSLERGTNQETQYF. Here the CDR3 DNA reads TGTGCCAGCAGCTTAGAACGGGGAACCAACCAAGAGACCCAGTACTTC.